These T cell receptor beta chains were read from a single sample in a study of T cell responses to AZD1222 COVID-19 vaccine. Measured with immunoSEQ multiplex PCR; TCRdb has only the in-frame clones, and not every one. The sample lists 150,000 to 200,000 clones, 94% occurring once. The sequences come from peripheral blood, collected on day 0 of AZD1222 vaccination. Receptors were obtained from an adult in good health. The CDR3 runs from the conserved cysteine through the conserved F or W. Each record gives: J gene, D gene, V gene, clone size, CDR3 DNA, CDR3 protein. D genes are given only for firm matches. Expanded clones get a size class; other rows say once, few or many, or leave the size out.

TRBJ2-2,TRBD1,TRBV7-3,-,TGTGCCAGCAGCCTGGGACAGGGTAACACCGGGGAGCTGTTTTTT,CASSLGQGNTGELFF
TRBJ2-7,TRBD1,TRBV12-5,-,TGTGCTAGTGGTATCGGACAGGGGGCTCACTACGAGCAGTACTTC,CASGIGQGAHYEQYF
TRBJ2-7,TRBD1,TRBV7-9,-,TGTGCCAGCAGCTCCCACGCTTGGACAGGTACCTACGAGCAGTACTTC,CASSSHAWTGTYEQYF
TRBJ2-1,-,TRBV3-1/TRBV3-2,-,TGTGCCAGCAGCCTCCGGCTGAAGGGCTATGAGCAGTTCTTC,CASSLRLKGYEQFF
TRBJ2-1,TRBD2,TRBV4-2,-,TGTGCCAGCAGCCAAGATGGTGCGGGAGGGCCGAGCGAGCAGTTCTTC,CASSQDGAGGPSEQFF
TRBJ1-1,-,TRBV27,few,TGTGCCAGCAGTCTCAGGGGAGGCACTGAAGCTTTCTTT,CASSLRGGTEAFF
TRBJ1-2,-,TRBV7-9,-,TGTGCCAGCAGCTTATCAGGTTATGGCTACACCTTC,CASSLSGYGYTF
TRBJ2-7,TRBD1,TRBV10-3,-,TGTGCCATCAGCCGACAGGGGGGAGGGAACGAGCAGTACTTC,CAISRQGGGNEQYF
TRBJ2-4,-,TRBV10-3,-,TGTGCCATCAGTGAAGGAGGACTAGCCAAAAACATTCAGTACTTC,CAISEGGLAKNIQYF
TRBJ1-2,TRBD1,TRBV12-3/TRBV12-4,-,TGTGCCACCGCCTCAGGGGGCGCGGGCTACACCTTC,CATASGGAGYTF
TRBJ2-1,TRBD2,TRBV5-1,-,TGCGCCAGCAGCCTTGGGACTAGCGGGAGAAGCTCCTACAATGAGCAGTTCTTC,CASSLGTSGRSSYNEQFF
TRBJ1-1,-,TRBV19,-,TGTGCCAGTATTCAGGGATTTGAAGCTTTCTTT,CASIQGFEAFF
TRBJ2-7,-,TRBV5-5,once,TGTGCCAGCAGCTTGGTCTCCGGGCCCGAGCAGTACTTC,CASSLVSGPEQYF
TRBJ1-5,-,TRBV5-1,-,TGCGCCAGCAGCTTGTCTGGACAAAGCAATCAGCCCCAGCATTTT,CASSLSGQSNQPQHF
TRBJ1-2,-,TRBV18,-,TGTGCCAGCTCACCAGAACAGAACTATGGCTACACCTTC,CASSPEQNYGYTF
TRBJ1-3,-,TRBV14,-,TGTGCCAGCAGCCGCACCTATAGGGGCAACTCTGGAAACACCATATATTTT,CASSRTYRGNSGNTIYF
TRBJ1-2,-,TRBV20-1,-,TGCAGTGCTAGTGATACGGCTAACTATGGCTACACCTTC,CSASDTANYGYTF
TRBJ2-1,TRBD1,TRBV28,-,TGTGCCAGCAGTACAGACAGGGAGAGCTCCTACAATGAGCAGTTCTTC,CASSTDRESSYNEQFF
TRBJ1-1,-,TRBV10-3,-,TGTGCCACTACGGGAGGGGGGACTGAAGCTTTCTTT,CATTGGGTEAFF
TRBJ1-2,-,TRBV28,-,TGTGCCAGCAGTTCCCATTATGGCTACACCTTC,CASSSHYGYTF
TRBJ2-1,TRBD2,TRBV7-9,-,TGTGCCAGCAGCTCCGGCTACGGTGGGACTAGTATGAATGAGCAGTTCTTC,CASSSGYGGTSMNEQFF
TRBJ2-2,TRBD1,TRBV24-1,-,TGTGCCACCAGTGACCCAAGGACAGGGGGGTCCGGGGAGCTGTTTTTT,CATSDPRTGGSGELFF
TRBJ1-5,TRBD1,TRBV12-3/TRBV12-4,-,TGTGCCAGCAGTAAAACAGGGGATCAGCCCCAGCATTTT,CASSKTGDQPQHF
TRBJ1-5,TRBD1,TRBV18,-,TGTGCCAGCTCACCCCCCCCGACAGGGGGCAATCAGCCCCAGCATTTT,CASSPPPTGGNQPQHF
TRBJ2-7,TRBD2,TRBV6-5,-,TGTGCCAGCAGCACGATCACTAGCGGAACGTACGAGCAGTACTTC,CASSTITSGTYEQYF
TRBJ1-2,-,TRBV3-1/TRBV3-2,-,TGTGCCAGCACCTACGGGACGGAGGCTTATGGCTACACCTTC,CASTYGTEAYGYTF
TRBJ2-1,TRBD2,TRBV13,-,TGTGCCAGCAGCTTAGATACTAGCGGGTGGGAGCAGTTCTTC,CASSLDTSGWEQFF
TRBJ2-2,TRBD2,TRBV3-1/TRBV3-2,-,TGTGCCAGCAGCCCTTTTAGCGGGAGTGGGAGAGGGACCGGGGAGCTGTTTTTT,CASSPFSGSGRGTGELFF
TRBJ1-1,-,TRBV5-5,-,TGTGCCAGCAGCTTGGTATCCCGACCCGGGGCTTTCTTT,CASSLVSRPGAFF
TRBJ1-3,-,TRBV4-1,-,TGCGCCAGCAGCCAGTTTATCTCGCTTTCTGGAAACACCATATATTTT,CASSQFISLSGNTIYF
TRBJ1-1,TRBD1,TRBV14,-,TGTGCCAGCAGCCTAGACAGGGGGAAGGGGAACACTGAAGCTTTCTTT,CASSLDRGKGNTEAFF
TRBJ1-5,TRBD1,TRBV10-2,-,TGCGCCAGCAGTGACGACAGGGGAAATCAGCCCCAGCATTTT,CASSDDRGNQPQHF
TRBJ1-2,-,TRBV5-4,-,TGTGCCAGCAGCTCGACAGTAAACTATGGCTACACCTTC,CASSSTVNYGYTF
TRBJ2-3,TRBD1,TRBV5-1,once,TGCGCCAGCAGCTCTATAAGCCCGACAGGGGGGACAGATACGCAGTATTTT,CASSSISPTGGTDTQYF
TRBJ1-1,TRBD1,TRBV5-4,-,TGTGCCAGCAGCTGGGGGACAGGGAGTATTGAAGCTTTCTTT,CASSWGTGSIEAFF
TRBJ1-4,-,TRBV7-9,-,TGTGCCAGCAGCTTACTAGGATGGGATGAAAAACTGTTTTTT,CASSLLGWDEKLFF
TRBJ1-6,TRBD1,TRBV27,-,TGTGCCAGCAGTTCCCGACAGGGCCCGGGGGAACCCCTCCACTTT,CASSSRQGPGEPLHF
TRBJ2-1,TRBD2,TRBV19,once,TGTGCCAGTCAAGCGGGAGTTAACGAGCAGTTCTTC,CASQAGVNEQFF
TRBJ1-1,-,TRBV11-3,-,TGTGCCAGCAGCAAGACAGGGAACACTGAAGCTTTCTTT,CASSKTGNTEAFF
TRBJ2-7,TRBD1,TRBV6-5,once,TGTGCCAGCAGGCAGGGGGTGGGCTCCTACGAGCAGTACTTC,CASRQGVGSYEQYF
TRBJ2-3,-,TRBV6-5,once,TGTGCCAGCAGCACCGACAGGAAAGATACGCAGTATTTT,CASSTDRKDTQYF
TRBJ2-1,-,TRBV28,-,TGTGCCAGCACCCCCTCCCCTTACAATGAGCAGTTCTTC,CASTPSPYNEQFF
TRBJ1-2,TRBD1,TRBV5-5,-,TGTGCCAGCAGGAAGACAGGGGGTAAGGTTGGCTACACCTTC,CASRKTGGKVGYTF
TRBJ1-2,-,TRBV5-1,-,TGCGCCAGCAGCTTGGGAGAGAACTATGGCTACACCTTC,CASSLGENYGYTF
TRBJ1-6,TRBD1,TRBV7-2,-,TGTGCCAGCAGCCATGCGAGGGGACAGGGGGCTTCACCCCTCCACTTT,CASSHARGQGASPLHF
TRBJ2-5,TRBD2,TRBV7-9,-,TGTGCCAGCAGCTTAGGACTAGCAACTGGCCAAGAGACCCAGTACTTC,CASSLGLATGQETQYF
TRBJ1-4,-,TRBV6-1,-,TGTGCCAGCAGTGAGGGGTCGGGTAATGAAAAACTGTTTTTT,CASSEGSGNEKLFF
TRBJ1-1,-,TRBV5-1,once,TGCGCCAGCAGCTTGAACACACCAGGGCCTAACACTGAAGCTTTCTTT,CASSLNTPGPNTEAFF
TRBJ2-4,-,TRBV6-5,-,TGTGCCAGCAGTTACGAGTACATTCAGTACTTC,CASSYEYIQYF
TRBJ1-1,-,TRBV5-4,-,TGTGCCAGCAGCCGTAATTCCCCAGGGAACACTGAAGCTTTCTTT,CASSRNSPGNTEAFF
TRBJ2-1,-,TRBV12-5,-,TGTGCTAGTGGTTTCCGGGTTTACAATGAGCAGTTCTTC,CASGFRVYNEQFF
TRBJ2-7,-,TRBV3-1/TRBV3-2,-,TGTGCCAGCAGCTCCCGTATAGGTGTCGGATACGAGCAGTACTTC,CASSSRIGVGYEQYF
TRBJ1-1,-,TRBV12-2,-,TGTGCAAGTCGCTTCTTTGTTACCGGGGCGAACACTGAAGCTTTCTTT,CASRFFVTGANTEAFF
TRBJ2-3,TRBD1,TRBV7-9,-,TGTGCCAGCAGTCCGGGACAGGGAGTTTTCGGCACAGATACGCAGTATTTT,CASSPGQGVFGTDTQYF
TRBJ2-3,TRBD1,TRBV3-1/TRBV3-2,-,TGTGCCAGCAGCCAAGGACAGGGGGCAGATACGCAGTATTTT,CASSQGQGADTQYF
TRBJ2-6,TRBD1,TRBV30,-,TGTGCCTGTCGGACAGGCCTTCGCTCTGGGGCCAACGTCCTGACTTTC,CACRTGLRSGANVLTF
TRBJ2-2,-,TRBV2,-,TGTGCCAGCAGTGATCTTGGGGGCTTCGGGGAGCTGTTTTTT,CASSDLGGFGELFF
TRBJ2-1,TRBD2,TRBV5-4,-,TGTGCCAGCAGCACCGCTAGCGGGGATCACAATGAGCAGTTCTTC,CASSTASGDHNEQFF
TRBJ2-7,-,TRBV3-1/TRBV3-2,-,TGTGCCAGCAGCCAACCGGTAGGCGAGCAGTACTTC,CASSQPVGEQYF